The present T cell receptor beta chain was sequenced within a study of blood T cell repertoires in COVID-19. Study information: COVID-19 samples from acute and convalescent phases originated in the United States, Italy and Spain. PBMCs, B-cell-depleted T cells, or T cells provided the cDNA or gDNA that made up the material.

Original methodology: Reference gene primer amplification yielded estimated nucleated cell counts. The table came from immunoSEQ multiplex PCR; TCRdb's copy has only in-frame clones and leaves some out. The D gene and trimming were derived from the DNA, and the V and J assignments and clone size from that table. The sample contains about 78,000 clones, roughly nine tenths of which appear only once. The sequencing input was peripheral blood. The receptor was derived from a man aged 45-65 years with active or convalescent COVID-19.

DNA for the CDR3: TGTGCCAGCAGCCCAGGGACTACCCAAGAGACCCAGTACTTC. Its translation: CASSPGTTQETQYF. The chain is built from TRBV5-8 and TRBJ2-5; 7 nucleotides match TRBD2. Trimming cost V 4 bases and J 1 base; bases outside gene matches: 4. CDR3 size: 14 residues. Germline V gene lookup returns CDR1 SGHTS and CDR2 YDEGEE. The whole variable domain, filled in from reference TRBV5-8 and TRBJ2-5, reads EAGVTQSPTHLIKTRGQQATLRCSPISGHTSVYWYQQALGLGLQFLLWYDEGEERNRGNFPPRFSGRQFPNYSSELNVNALELEDSALYLCASSPGTTQETQYFGPGTRLLVL.